This TCR beta chain was sequenced during a study of shared clonotypes between healthy human individuals. In the case of this clone: Its antigen is unknown.

Study-level results: Lower generation probabilities were found for non-shared clonotypes than for those shared by all four donors.

Clones were read by immunoSEQ multiplex PCR, and TCRdb kept only the in-frame ones, dropping some. In the table there are fewer than 3 million clones, roughly 92% of which are singletons. V was shortened by 3 bases and J by 8 bases, with 10 bases between the two germline ends. Germline V CDR1 and CDR2: MDHEN, SYDVKM. The CDR3 covers 12 residues. This sequence was found in a man younger than 35 in good health. Some clones in this sample may be carry-over from other donors' samples. The chain couples TRBV28 to TRBJ1-2, with D perhaps matching TRBD1 (5 bases). Sequenced material: naive CD4+ T cells from PBMCs. Sample subset: CD45RA+ positively selected. The CDR3 loop reads CASSLAGLGYTF. As DNA, the CDR3 is TGTGCCAGCAGTTTGGCAGGGCTGGGCTACACCTTC.